The 19 T cell receptor beta chains listed next were all sequenced from one sample in a study of CD8 T cells in ankylosing spondylitis. TCRdb re-derived calls from the 5' RACE reads in MiXCR, one entry per CDR3 protein. This sample has 250,000 or so distinct CDR3 sequences, with roughly a tenth found just once. Sequencing was carried out using blood, either unsorted or a sorted T cell fraction (not recorded which). Receptors were obtained from a male donor with ankylosing spondylitis or in good health (not recorded which).

The V call is TRBV7-9, the J call TRBJ1-4; 7 nucleotides line up with TRBD1. Germline values: CDR1 SEHNR, CDR2 FQNEAQ (reference sequence). The CDR3 spans 15 residues. Unmatched junction bases numbered 7, after V lost 5 bases and J lost 4 bases. The CDR3 region is CASSPPGTDNEKLFF. In nucleotides, the CDR3 is TGTGCCAGCAGCCCCCCCGGGACAGATAATGAAAAACTGTTTTTT.

This clonotype was seen repeatedly, ten times or more. The rearrangement links TRBV10-2 to TRBJ2-4; the match to TRBD1 covers 7 bases. The V gene's germline CDR1 is WSHSY and CDR2 SAAADI. V was clipped by 2 bases and J by 3 bases; unmatched bases: 4. This CDR3 is 15 amino acids long. The CDR3: CASSERGLGKNIQYF. In DNA form, the CDR3 reads TGCGCCAGCAGTGAGAGGGGGCTTGGCAAAAACATTCAGTACTTC.

The chain links TRBV7-6 to TRBJ2-1; 10 bases are a match to TRBD2. Germline values: CDR1 SGHVS, CDR2 FNYEAQ. This CDR3 region has 17 residues. V lost 0 bases and J lost 7; bases outside the gene matches: 9. The DNA of the CDR3 is TGTGCCAGCAGCTTAGCCCCGCTAGCGGGAGAGTCAAATGAGCAGTTCTTC. Protein: CASSLAPLAGESNEQFF.

This clonotype was observed many times. The V gene is TRBV28, the J gene TRBJ2-7; tentative D call: TRBD1 (5 bases). Germline lookup yields CDR1 MDHEN and CDR2 SYDVKM. The CDR3 has 13 amino acids. V lost 4 bases to trimming and J lost 4 bases, with 11 bases between them. The CDR3 loop reads CASSSADIYEQYF. In DNA form, the CDR3 reads TGTGCCAGCAGTTCCGCGGACATTTACGAGCAGTACTTC.

This clonotype was recorded many times. The chain carries TRBV4-1 and TRBJ2-7; TRBD1 matches at 9 bases. The CDR3 loop spans 14 amino acids. Germline V CDR1 and CDR2: MGHRA, YSYEKL. After removal of 8 bases from V and 4 bases from J, the junction contained 9 bases not matched to a gene. CDR3 coding DNA: TGCGCCAGCGCAGTACAGGGGGCAGGATACGAGCAGTACTTC. Translation: CASAVQGAGYEQYF.

This clonotype was seen more than once but under ten times. This rearrangement joins TRBV28 to TRBJ2-1; 8 bases map to TRBD1. With 6 bases clipped from V and 9 bases from J, the junction kept 16 bases outside the gene matches. This CDR3 contains 16 residues. Germline V gene data show CDR1 as MDHEN and CDR2 as SYDVKM. The DNA for the CDR3 is TGTGCCAGCAGCCCCCTAACCTGGACAGGGAAGGGTGAGCAGTTCTTC. Amino acid sequence: CASSPLTWTGKGEQFF.

This clonotype was observed a few times. CDR3 loop: CATSRYYRSTTYNEQFF. The CDR3 coding sequence is TGTGCCACCAGCAGATACTATCGGAGCACGACCTACAATGAGCAGTTCTTC. The chain carries TRBV15 and TRBJ2-1, with D unresolved. CDR1 is LNHNV, CDR2 YYDKDF, per germline (reference sequence). V was clipped by 2 bases and J by 2 bases, with 16 bases between them. CDR3 length: 17 residues.

This clonotype was found a few times. The chain carries TRBV20-1 and TRBJ2-1; D gene uncertain. Between the trimmed V and J ends, which lost 0 bases and 7 bases, there was a span of 10 bases. The germline V gene encodes CDR1 DFQATT and CDR2 SNEGSKA (reference sequence). The CDR3 totals 13 residues. This CDR3 reads CSARESNLNEQFF. The CDR3 DNA reads as TGCAGTGCTAGAGAGTCGAATCTGAATGAGCAGTTCTTC.

The chain has TRBV7-8 and TRBJ2-7, with 8 bases that match TRBD2. CDR1 SGHVS and CDR2 FQNEAQ come from the germline V gene. The CDR3 is 14 residues long. V lost 5 bases and J lost 3; bases outside the gene matches: 6. In DNA form, the CDR3 reads TGTGCCAGCAGCACGGGACTAGGTATCTACGAGCAGTACTTC. It encodes CASSTGLGIYEQYF.

The chain recombines TRBV10-3 with TRBJ1-5; no firm D call. This CDR3 has 14 residues. Germline assignment: CDR1 ENHRY and CDR2 SYGVKD. The V end was cut by 2 bases, the J end by 0 bases, with 5 bases between. This CDR3 reads CAISELDSNQPQHF. The CDR3 DNA reads TGTGCCATCAGTGAGCTAGATAGCAATCAGCCCCAGCATTTT.

Ten or more counts support this clonotype. This chain links TRBV28 with TRBJ2-2; D could derive from TRBD1 or TRBD2 (6 bases each). This CDR3 comprises 16 residues. Germline CDR1 is MDHEN and CDR2 is SYDVKM. The germline V and J ends were trimmed by 6 bases and 1 base, with 15 bases remaining between them. This CDR3 reads CASSLEGHLNTGELFF. Here the CDR3 DNA reads TGTGCCAGCAGCCTGGAGGGACACCTGAACACCGGGGAGCTGTTTTTT. The variable domain in full, with the rest retrieved from reference TRBV28 and TRBJ2-2, is DVKVTQSSRYLVKRTGEKVFLECVQDMDHENMFWYRQDPGLGLRLIYFSYDVKMKEKGDIPEGYSVSREKKERFSLILESASTNQTSMYLCASSLEGHLNTGELFFGEGSRLTVL.

This clonotype was counted at least ten times. The chain uses TRBV5-1 and TRBJ2-2; 7 nucleotides line up with TRBD1. CDR3 size: 15 residues. The germline gives CDR1 SGHRS, CDR2 YFSETQ. The trim removed 0 bases at V and 3 bases at J, leaving 2 bases unmatched. This CDR3 reads CASSLGTGDTGELFF. The CDR3 bases are TGCGCCAGCAGCTTGGGGACAGGAGACACCGGGGAGCTGTTTTTT.

This clonotype was observed at least ten times. This chain joins TRBV11-2 and TRBJ2-2, with 7 bases that match TRBD1. The germline V gene encodes CDR1 SGHAT and CDR2 FQNNGV. The CDR3 spans 15 residues. The trim removed 4 bases at V and 5 bases at J, leaving 7 bases unmatched. CDR3 region: CASSSRDSETGELFF. The CDR3 region has the DNA TGTGCCAGCAGCTCCAGGGACAGCGAGACCGGGGAGCTGTTTTTT.

This clonotype was seen at least ten times. An end of the junction does not agree with germline; a read error may underlie this. V and J are TRBV7-8 and TRBJ1-1; no definite D call. Germline V gives CDR1 SGHVS, CDR2 FQNEAQ. The CDR3 covers 13 residues. The chain's CDR3 is CAGRSRGGAEAFF. CDR3 bases: TGTGCCGGCAGGAGCCGAGGAGGCGCTGAAGCTTTCTTT.

This clonotype was found many times. The J gene is TRBJ1-1, the V gene TRBV11-2; D gene uncertain. Looked up from germline, CDR1 is SGHAT and CDR2 is FQNNGV. CDR3 size: 12 residues. Trimming took off 1 base at V and 6 bases at J, with 6 bases between the two ends. CDR3 in amino acids: CASSLVRAEAFF. The CDR3 DNA reads TGTGCCAGCAGCTTAGTCCGGGCTGAAGCTTTCTTT.

In its sample, this clonotype was seen many times. CDR3 sequence (DNA): TGCAGTGCTAGAGGGACTAGTGCTGAGCAGTTCTTC. Its translation is CSARGTSAEQFF. J is TRBJ2-1 and V is TRBV20-1; the match to TRBD2 covers 7 bases. The CDR3 totals 12 residues. V shed 1 base, J shed 9 bases, and the junction held 3 bases outside the gene matches. Germline V CDR1 and CDR2: DFQATT, SNEGSKA (reference sequence).

This clonotype was found many times. The CDR3 is CASSLVDPRISEQFF. CDR3 DNA sequence: TGCGCCAGCAGCTTGGTGGACCCACGTATTTCTGAGCAGTTCTTC. V gene TRBV5-1 combines with J gene TRBJ2-1; no clear D. The germline V gene has CDR1 SGHRS and CDR2 YFSETQ. CDR3 size: 15 residues. V lost 0 bases, J lost 9 bases, and 16 bases lay in between.

This chain links TRBV5-1 with TRBJ2-3, with TRBD2 identical over 9 bases. V lost 3 bases to trimming and J lost 5 bases; unmatched junction nucleotides: 7. CDR1 and CDR2 from the germline V gene are SGHRS and YFSETQ. This CDR3 has 15 residues. This chain's CDR3 is CASSWVGLAEDTQYF. The CDR3 nucleotides read TGCGCCAGCAGCTGGGTGGGACTAGCTGAAGATACGCAGTATTTT.

This chain links TRBV5-1 with TRBJ1-1; tentative D call: TRBD1 (5 bases). V lost 4 bases and J lost 1, with 11 bases in between. Germline V lookup: CDR1 SGHRS, CDR2 YFSETQ. CDR3 length: 14 amino acids. CDR3 coding DNA: TGCGCCAGCAGCCAGGGACCGTCGAACACTGAAGCTTTCTTT. This sequence encodes CASSQGPSNTEAFF.